The 18 T cell receptor beta chains presented below share a single source sample, sequenced in a study of somatic mutations in cytotoxic T cells in rheumatoid arthritis. Assay: immunoSEQ multiplex PCR; the TCRdb copy retains only in-frame clones and omits some. This table holds some 30,000 clones, around nine tenths found once. The sequencing sample was made of CD8+ T cells sorted from blood. Receptor source: an adult with rheumatoid arthritis.

The gene calls are TRBV13 and TRBJ2-7, with 9 bases aligning to TRBD1. Germline V gene lookup returns CDR1 PRHDT and CDR2 FYEKMQ (reference sequence). The CDR3 has 15 residues. V lost 5 bases to trimming and J lost 3 bases; unmatched junction nucleotides: 8. The CDR3: CASSRGQGLNYEQYF. In DNA, the CDR3 is TGTGCCAGCAGCCGGGGACAGGGATTGAACTACGAGCAGTACTTC.

The rearrangement joins TRBV27 to TRBJ1-1, with 10 bases aligning to TRBD1. The CDR3 has 17 amino acids. Unmatched junction bases numbered 5, after V lost 1 base and J lost 0 bases. CDR1 is MNHEY and CDR2 is SMNVEV in the germline V gene (reference sequence). The CDR3 DNA sequence: TGTGCCAGCAGTTTATTTGGGACAGGGGAAATGAACACTGAAGCTTTCTTT. This sequence encodes CASSLFGTGEMNTEAFF.

About this clone itself: Other nucleotide sequences from this sample produce the same CDR3. This chain connects TRBV30 to TRBJ1-1; 8 positions agree with TRBD1. Trimming at V came to 5 bases and at J to 2 bases, leaving 1 base not matched to a gene. CDR1 GTSNPN and CDR2 SVGIG come from the germline V gene (reference sequence). CDR3 length: 12 residues. The CDR3 protein is CAWGQGNTEAFF. The CDR3 DNA reads TGTGCCTGGGGACAGGGAAACACTGAAGCTTTCTTT.

The chain uses TRBV4-3 and TRBJ2-7, with D perhaps matching TRBD1 or TRBD2 (6 bases each). This CDR3 has 15 residues. V dropped 4 bases and J dropped 5 bases, with 18 bases sitting between them. Germline V gene lookup returns CDR1 LGHNA and CDR2 YSLEER. For the CDR3, the DNA is TGCGCCAGCAGCCGCTCTTGGGGGGCTGTCGACGAGCAGTACTTC. This gives the protein CASSRSWGAVDEQYF.

The CDR3 reads CASSQARGYNEQFF. In nucleotides, the CDR3 is TGCGCCAGCAGCCAAGCGAGGGGCTACAATGAGCAGTTCTTC. V usage is TRBV4-3 and J usage is TRBJ2-1; D may be TRBD1 or TRBD2 (5 bases each). The CDR3 extends over 14 amino acids. The germline V gene encodes CDR1 LGHNA and CDR2 YSLEER. V was clipped by 1 base and J by 3 bases, with 7 bases between them.

J is TRBJ2-1 and V is TRBV27; 10 nucleotides agree with TRBD2. The CDR3 contains 14 residues. J was trimmed by 9 bases and V by 6 bases; bases with no gene match: 8. Germline values: CDR1 MNHEY, CDR2 SMNVEV (reference sequence). The CDR3, as DNA: TGTGCCAGCAGCCCCCTAGCGGGAGTATCTGAGCAGTTCTTC. Amino acids: CASSPLAGVSEQFF.

The CDR3 region is CASSGETGKANYGYTF. CDR3 bases: TGTGCCAGCAGCGGCGAGACAGGGAAAGCTAACTATGGCTACACCTTC. The genes are TRBV9 and TRBJ1-2; 7 bases are a match to TRBD1. Looked up from germline, CDR1 is SGDLS and CDR2 is YYNGEE. Trimming cost V 3 bases and J 0 bases; bases outside gene matches: 8. CDR3 length: 16 residues.

The chain recombines TRBV29-1 with TRBJ1-1; D might be TRBD1 (5 bases). V lost 7 bases, J lost 0 bases, and 12 bases lay in between. CDR3 length: 13 residues. Germline V gene data show CDR1 as SQVTM and CDR2 as ANQGSEA. DNA of the CDR3: TGCAGCGGGGGGTCCGCCATGAACACTGAAGCTTTCTTT. As protein: CSGGSAMNTEAFF. Looking up the rest from reference TRBV29-1 and TRBJ1-1 gives the full variable domain: SAVISQKPSRDICQRGTSLTIQCQVDSQVTMMFWYRQQPGQSLTLIATANQGSEATYESGFVIDKFPISRPNLTFSTLTVSNMSPEDSSIYLCSGGSAMNTEAFFGQGTRLTVV.

The V gene is TRBV7-6, the J gene TRBJ2-7, with D possibly being TRBD2 (6 bases). The CDR3 length is 15 residues. Germline-derived CDR1 and CDR2 are SGHVS and FNYEAQ. V was pared by 1 base and J by 0 bases, with 10 bases between. The CDR3 is CASSLDAGPSYEQYF. The CDR3 DNA follows: TGTGCCAGCAGCTTAGATGCGGGACCCTCCTACGAGCAGTACTTC.

This clone was recorded only once. The CDR3 DNA reads TGTGCCTGGAGTAGCACTAGCGGATACAATGAGCAGTTCTTC. It yields the protein CAWSSTSGYNEQFF. V gene TRBV30 combines with J gene TRBJ2-1; 8 positions agree with TRBD2. The J segment lost 4 bases and the V segment lost 2 bases, leaving 4 bases of the junction unmatched. CDR3 size: 14 residues. Germline V gives CDR1 GTSNPN, CDR2 SVGIG (reference sequence).

This chain joins TRBV11-2 and TRBJ2-7; 11 nucleotides match TRBD1. The CDR3 spans 13 residues. From germline, CDR1 is SGHAT and CDR2 FQNNGV. Losses at the gene ends were 10 bases for V and 2 bases for J; bases not matched to a gene: 4. This CDR3 is CATGTGGTYEQYF. As DNA, the CDR3 is TGTGCCACGGGGACAGGGGGAACCTACGAGCAGTACTTC.

This chain joins TRBV15 and TRBJ2-1; either TRBD1 or TRBD2 may supply D (5 bases each). V was clipped by 0 bases and J by 4 bases, with 22 bases between them. The CDR3 has 19 amino acids. CDR1 and CDR2 from the germline V gene are LNHNV and YYDKDF (reference sequence). The CDR3 spells CATSRDRAPGARKYNEQFF. The CDR3 bases are TGTGCCACCAGCAGAGATCGGGCCCCCGGGGCGCGAAAGTACAATGAGCAGTTCTTC.

The rearrangement uses TRBV15 and TRBJ1-2; 7 bases line up with TRBD1. The CDR3 totals 15 residues. Trimming cost V 1 base and J 4 bases; bases outside gene matches: 6. The germline V gene has CDR1 LNHNV and CDR2 YYDKDF (reference sequence). The CDR3 bases are TGTGCCACCAGCAGAGTAGATGGGACAGCCTATGGCTACACCTTC. It encodes CATSRVDGTAYGYTF.

Here the CDR3 DNA reads TGCAGTGCTAGGTTACGAGAGACCCAGTACTTC. It translates to CSARLRETQYF. V usage is TRBV20-1 and J usage is TRBJ2-5; D ambiguous. CDR1 and CDR2 from the germline V gene are DFQATT and SNEGSKA (reference sequence). The CDR3 spans 11 residues. Deletions cut 3 bases from V and 4 bases from J, with 6 bases between.

The rearrangement uses TRBV5-1 and TRBJ2-6; no clear D gene. CDR1 and CDR2 (germline): SGHRS, YFSETQ. Trimming removed 3 bases at V and 4 bases at J, with 5 bases between. The CDR3 has 13 amino acids. The CDR3 DNA reads as TGCGCCAGCAGCTATTCAGGGGCCAACGTCCTGACTTTC. Protein sequence: CASSYSGANVLTF.

The rearrangement links TRBV4-3 to TRBJ1-3; possible D gene TRBD1, 6 bases. Germline V CDR1 and CDR2: LGHNA, YSLEER. V lost 0 bases, J lost 2 bases, and 11 bases lay in between. The CDR3 contains 16 residues. The CDR3 nucleotides read TGCGCCAGCAGCCAAGAACGGGGGCCAACTGGAAACACCATATATTTT. It codes for CASSQERGPTGNTIYF.

The V call is TRBV5-6, the J call TRBJ2-5, with TRBD1 identical over 9 bases. J gave up 4 bases and V 1 base, and 5 bases lay outside the gene matches. The CDR3 totals 15 residues. Per germline, CDR1 SGHDT and CDR2 YYEEEE. The CDR3 is CASSLITGGRETQYF. DNA for the CDR3: TGTGCCAGCAGCTTGATCACAGGGGGCCGAGAGACCCAGTACTTC.

The chain links TRBV27 to TRBJ2-2; 7 nucleotides line up with TRBD2. This CDR3 comprises 14 residues. J lost 3 bases, V lost 7 bases, and 5 bases had no gene match. The germline V gene has CDR1 MNHEY and CDR2 SMNVEV (reference sequence). For the CDR3, the DNA is TGTGCCAGCATGGTGGGAGGGTACACCGGGGAGCTGTTTTTT. Residues: CASMVGGYTGELFF.